What follows are 17 T cell receptor beta chains derived from one specimen sequenced in a study of early T cells in non-severe SARS-CoV-2 infection. TCRdb re-called the 5' RACE reads with MiXCR, one entry per CDR3 protein. In the table there are about 64,000 distinct CDR3 sequences, less than 5% of which are singletons. Input material: whole blood. These receptors originate from an adult who was a healthcare worker with PCR-confirmed SARS-CoV-2 infection or an uninfected control (not recorded which).

The rearrangement links TRBV30 to TRBJ2-1; possibly TRBD2 for D (7 bases). V shed 3 bases and J shed 3 bases, with 15 bases lying between them. Germline V gene lookup returns CDR1 GTSNPN and CDR2 SVGIG (reference sequence). CDR3 length: 15 amino acids. Here the CDR3 reads CAWSERGGFYNEQFF. The CDR3 region has the DNA TGTGCCTGGAGCGAGAGGGGGGGATTCTACAATGAGCAGTTCTTC.

This clonotype has a count of ten or more. CDR3 residues: CASSVGTNYGYTF. In DNA form, the CDR3 reads TGTGCCAGCAGCGTCGGCACAAACTATGGCTACACCTTC. The chain joins TRBV9 to TRBJ1-2; unclear D gene. V lost 2 bases to trimming and J lost 2 bases, with 7 bases between them. The length of the CDR3 is 13 residues. Germline V gives CDR1 SGDLS, CDR2 YYNGEE.

This clonotype has just a few counts. This chain connects TRBV30 to TRBJ2-3, with 9 bases lining up with TRBD2. Trimming cost V 8 bases and J 4 bases; bases outside gene matches: 13. The CDR3 extends over 15 amino acids. CDR1 is GTSNPN, CDR2 SVGIG, per germline (reference sequence). CDR3 sequence: CAGGERGVVADTQYF. The DNA of the CDR3 is TGTGCCGGAGGGGAGCGGGGGGTCGTGGCAGATACGCAGTATTTT.

This clonotype was found many times. The V call is TRBV10-3, the J call TRBJ2-3; 7 positions match TRBD2. The CDR3 extends over 14 amino acids. CDR1 and CDR2 (germline): ENHRY, SYGVKD. V gave up 4 bases and J gave up 2 bases; unmatched junction bases: 3. The CDR3: CAISVGGLTDTQYF. The DNA for the CDR3 is TGTGCCATCAGTGTGGGAGGGCTCACAGATACGCAGTATTTT.

In its sample, this clonotype was seen many times. The chain employs TRBV20-1 and TRBJ1-2; no clear D. The germline V and J ends were trimmed by 6 bases and 1 base, with 15 bases remaining between them. Germline V gene lookup returns CDR1 DFQATT and CDR2 SNEGSKA (reference sequence). The CDR3 is made up of 14 amino acids. The CDR3 spells CSAIDQISNYGYTF. DNA for the CDR3: TGCAGTGCCATTGACCAAATTAGTAACTATGGCTACACCTTC.

This clonotype came up many times. V and J are TRBV15 and TRBJ2-7; no definite D call. The CDR3 runs 15 residues. Per the germline V gene, CDR1 is LNHNV and CDR2 is YYDKDF (reference sequence). Trimming left V 3 bases short and J 2 bases short, with 14 bases between. The CDR3 region is CATSSGRVGTYEQYF. The CDR3 DNA is TGTGCCACCAGCAGTGGAAGGGTCGGAACCTACGAGCAGTACTTC. The full variable domain, completed using reference TRBV15 and TRBJ2-7, is DAMVIQNPRYQVTQFGKPVTLSCSQTLNHNVMYWYQQKSSQAPKLLFHYYDKDFNNEADTPDNFQSRRPNTSFCFLDIRSPGLGDTAMYLCATSSGRVGTYEQYFGPGTRLTVT.

The chain is built from TRBV25-1 and TRBJ1-5; perhaps TRBD1 as D (6 bases). This CDR3 region has 15 residues. Trimming shortened V by 2 bases and J by 3 bases, and 11 bases separated the two germline ends. The germline V gene encodes CDR1 MGHDK and CDR2 SYGVNS. The CDR3 region is CASSELNRDNQPQHF. The CDR3 bases are TGTGCCAGCAGTGAACTGAACAGGGACAATCAGCCCCAGCATTTT.

About this clonotype itself: A single base separates this from a much larger clone, so it may be a read error. CDR3 sequence reads: CASSYGSRDKNIQYF. The CDR3 DNA sequence: TGTGCCAGCAGTTATGGATCCAGGGACAAAAACATTCAGTACTTC. The rearrangement uses TRBV6-6 and TRBJ2-4, with D perhaps matching TRBD1 (5 bases). The CDR3 sequence is 15 residues long. Germline V gene data show CDR1 as MNHNY and CDR2 as SVGAGI (reference sequence). Trimming cost V 3 bases and J 3 bases, with 12 bases left between them.

This clonotype was counted at least ten times. The CDR3, as DNA: TGTGCCAGCAGTGAGACTAGCGGGAGTACAGATACGCAGTATTTT. This codes for CASSETSGSTDTQYF. This sequence joins TRBV25-1 and TRBJ2-3; 12 bases fit TRBD2. Per the germline V gene, CDR1 is MGHDK and CDR2 is SYGVNS. The CDR3 sequence is 15 residues long. V was clipped by 3 bases and J by 3 bases; unmatched bases: 1. Using reference TRBV25-1 and TRBJ2-3 for the parts outside the CDR3, the full variable domain is EADIYQTPRYLVIGTGKKITLECSQTMGHDKMYWYQQDPGMELHLIHYSYGVNSTEKGDLSSESTVSRIRTEHFPLTLESARPSHTSQYLCASSETSGSTDTQYFGPGTRLTVL.

This clonotype has only a few counts. The V and J genes are TRBV20-1 and TRBJ1-1; 7 bases agree with TRBD1. The CDR3 is 14 residues long. Germline CDR1 and CDR2: DFQATT and SNEGSKA (reference sequence). J gave up 0 bases and V 6 bases, and 7 bases lay outside the gene matches. The CDR3 spells CSATRDSLNTEAFF. Here the CDR3 DNA reads TGCAGTGCCACTAGGGACAGCCTGAACACTGAAGCTTTCTTT.

This clonotype showed up just a few times. The chain uses TRBV20-1 and TRBJ2-1; TRBD2 aligns across 9 bases. This CDR3 region has 16 residues. V lost 0 bases to trimming and J lost 3 bases; unmatched junction nucleotides: 6. Looked up from germline, CDR1 is DFQATT and CDR2 is SNEGSKA (reference sequence). The CDR3, as DNA: TGCAGTGCTAGAGATTTAGCGGGAGTTCTCTACAATGAGCAGTTCTTC. Its protein is CSARDLAGVLYNEQFF.

This clonotype was counted at least ten times. This chain uses TRBV5-4 with TRBJ2-7; D is uncertain. The V and J ends lost 0 bases and 6 bases respectively, with 13 bases between them. Germline loops: CDR1 SGHNT, CDR2 YYREEE (reference sequence). The CDR3 runs 14 residues. The CDR3 nucleotides read TGTGCCAGCAGCTTGGATGGTGGTAGTATCGAGCAGTACTTC. It translates to CASSLDGGSIEQYF. Supplemented by reference TRBV5-4 and TRBJ2-7, the full variable domain reads ETGVTQSPTHLIKTRGQQVTLRCSSQSGHNTVSWYQQALGQGPQFIFQYYREEENGRGNFPPRFSGLQFPNYSSELNVNALELDDSALYLCASSLDGGSIEQYFGPGTRLTVT.

This clonotype was counted many times. This sequence joins TRBV12-3 or TRBV12-4 and TRBJ2-1; no firm D call. V lost 2 bases and J 4 bases, leaving 6 bases between the germline ends. The CDR3 is 13 amino acids. This CDR3 is CASSLYGYNEQFF. The CDR3 DNA follows: TGTGCCAGCAGTTTATACGGGTACAATGAGCAGTTCTTC.

The V gene is TRBV20-1, the J gene TRBJ2-1; possibly TRBD1 for D (5 bases). The CDR3 sequence is 15 residues long. V shed 5 bases and J shed 0 bases, with 14 bases lying between them. The germline gives CDR1 DFQATT, CDR2 SNEGSKA (reference sequence). CDR3: CSASRRDSSYNEQFF. CDR3 bases: TGCAGTGCTTCCCGGAGAGACAGCTCCTACAATGAGCAGTTCTTC.

The genes are TRBV6-6 and TRBJ2-2; tentatively, D is TRBD1 (5 bases). Germline V gives CDR1 MNHNY, CDR2 SVGAGI (reference sequence). The germline V and J ends were trimmed by 4 bases and 3 bases, with 15 bases remaining between them. This CDR3 is built from 16 residues. The CDR3 here is CASSSGIGLDTGELFF. The CDR3 nucleotides read TGTGCCAGCAGTTCAGGGATTGGATTGGACACCGGGGAGCTGTTTTTT.

This clonotype came up a few times. This chain connects TRBV7-2 to TRBJ2-2; 10 nucleotides match TRBD1. Germline lookup yields CDR1 SGHTA and CDR2 FQGNSA. This CDR3 spans 15 amino acids. With V trimmed by 5 bases and J by 3 bases, 3 bases remained unmatched. The DNA of the CDR3 is TGTGCCAGCAGCACCGGGACAGGGGACACCGGGGAGCTGTTTTTT. Protein product: CASSTGTGDTGELFF.

Many counts were recorded for this clonotype. The chain couples TRBV24-1 to TRBJ2-2; D is unresolved. Per the germline V gene, CDR1 is KGHDR and CDR2 is SFDVKD. V gave up 0 bases and J gave up 6 bases, with 4 bases separating them. This CDR3 has 13 residues. The CDR3 is CATSDLLSGELFF. The DNA of the CDR3 is TGTGCCACCAGTGATTTGTTATCCGGGGAGCTGTTTTTT.